One sample yielded the 9 T cell receptor beta chains listed below, sequenced in a study of cytotoxic CD8 clonotypes in ibrutinib-treated CLL. The table came from immunoSEQ multiplex PCR; TCRdb's copy has only in-frame clones and leaves some out. The table records 65,000 to 80,000 clones, around four fifths of them present only once. Sample: PBMCs, taken after 24 months of ibrutinib treatment. The receptors come from a human donor with chronic lymphocytic leukemia.

The rearrangement joins TRBV30 to TRBJ1-4, with 7 bases identical to TRBD1. This CDR3 is built from 14 residues. Germline CDR1 reads GTSNPN; CDR2 reads SVGIG (reference sequence). V shed 1 base, J shed 5 bases, and the junction held 4 bases outside the gene matches. The chain's CDR3 is CAWSADRVNEKLFF. In DNA form, the CDR3 reads TGTGCCTGGAGTGCAGACAGGGTGAATGAAAAACTGTTTTTT. The entire variable domain, with the rest obtained from reference TRBV30 and TRBJ1-4, is as follows: SQTIHQWPATLVQPVGSPLSLECTVEGTSNPNLYWYRQAAGRGLQLLFYSVGIGQISSEVPQNLSASRPQDRQFILSSKKLLLSDSGFYLCAWSADRVNEKLFFGSGTQLSVL.

On this clone: Mismatch with germline at one junction end may stem from a read error. This chain links TRBV9 with TRBJ2-3; 9 nucleotides line up with TRBD1. The CDR3 is 10 amino acids. Germline V gives CDR1 SGDLS, CDR2 YYNGEE. CDR3: CASSSGTGTF. Here the CDR3 DNA reads TGTGCCAGCAGCTCCGGGACAGGGACTTTT.

This clone has just one count. J is TRBJ2-3 and V is TRBV9; D may match TRBD1 or TRBD2 (5 bases each). The germline V and J ends were trimmed by 0 bases and 1 base, with 9 bases remaining between them. In germline, CDR1 is SGDLS, CDR2 YYNGEE. The CDR3 has 15 residues. The CDR3, as DNA: TGTGCCAGCAGCGTAGTTCAGGGAGGCACAGATACGCAGTATTTT. Amino acid sequence: CASSVVQGGTDTQYF.

The gene calls are TRBV6-1 and TRBJ1-5; D gene ambiguous. The CDR3 loop spans 12 amino acids. Germline V lookup: CDR1 MNHNS, CDR2 SASEGT. Trimming removed 6 bases at V and 7 bases at J, with 10 bases between. The chain's CDR3 is CASRGRRQPQHF. CDR3 nucleotide sequence: TGTGCCAGCAGGGGTCGGAGACAGCCCCAGCATTTT.

The genes are TRBV5-1 and TRBJ2-7, with 8 bases matching TRBD2. Germline V gives CDR1 SGHRS, CDR2 YFSETQ. The J segment lost 6 bases and the V segment lost 5 bases, leaving 10 bases of the junction unmatched. CDR3 length equals 14 residues. This chain's CDR3 is CASRLAGPPSEQYF. Written as DNA, the CDR3 is TGCGCCAGCAGATTAGCGGGACCCCCTTCCGAGCAGTACTTC.

The rearrangement links TRBV25-1 to TRBJ2-7; D not resolved. Germline assignment: CDR1 MGHDK and CDR2 SYGVNS. The length of the CDR3 is 13 residues. Trimming shortened V by 0 bases and J by 2 bases, and 5 bases separated the two germline ends. Here the CDR3 DNA reads TGTGCCAGCAGTGAATATGGGCCCTACGAGCAGTACTTC. Translated, it gives CASSEYGPYEQYF.

The rearrangement joins TRBV18 to TRBJ2-7; TRBD1 might be the D (6 bases). There are 14 residues in the CDR3. The V end lost 1 base, the J end lost 6 bases, and 13 bases lay between the germline ends. Germline lookup yields CDR1 KGHSH and CDR2 LQKENI. The chain's CDR3 is CASSPQQGRGEQYF. The CDR3 coding sequence is TGTGCCAGCTCACCACAACAGGGTAGGGGCGAGCAGTACTTC.

Written as DNA, the CDR3 is TGTGCCAGCAGCTTGGGTGATCCGGGATTCCGAGCTTTCTTT. Residues: CASSLGDPGFRAFF. The V gene is TRBV5-6, the J gene TRBJ1-1, with D uncertain. CDR3 length: 14 amino acids. From germline, CDR1 is SGHDT and CDR2 YYEEEE. Deletions cut 0 bases from V and 10 bases from J, with 16 bases between.

The gene calls are TRBV9 and TRBJ2-7, with D perhaps matching TRBD2 (6 bases). V lost 3 bases, J lost 6 bases, and 16 bases lay in between. The germline CDR1 and CDR2 sequences are SGDLS and YYNGEE. The CDR3 extends over 14 amino acids. The CDR3 sequence: CASSAVGSLGEQYF. For the CDR3, the DNA is TGTGCCAGCAGCGCCGTCGGGAGCTTGGGCGAGCAGTACTTC.